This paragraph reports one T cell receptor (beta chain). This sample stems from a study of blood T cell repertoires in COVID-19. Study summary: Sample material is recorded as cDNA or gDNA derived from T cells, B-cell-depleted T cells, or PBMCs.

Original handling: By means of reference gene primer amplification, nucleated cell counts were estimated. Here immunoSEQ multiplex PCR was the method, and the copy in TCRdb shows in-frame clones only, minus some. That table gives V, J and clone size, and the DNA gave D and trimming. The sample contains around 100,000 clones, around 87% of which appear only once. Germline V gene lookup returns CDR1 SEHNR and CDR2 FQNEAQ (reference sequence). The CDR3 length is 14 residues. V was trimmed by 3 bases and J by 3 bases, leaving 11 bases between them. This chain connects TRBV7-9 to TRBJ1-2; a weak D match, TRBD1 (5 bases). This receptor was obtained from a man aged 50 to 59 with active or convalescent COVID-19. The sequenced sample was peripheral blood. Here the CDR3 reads CASSLGEAHYGYTF. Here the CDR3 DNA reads TGTGCCAGCAGCTTGGGGGAGGCCCACTATGGCTACACCTTC.